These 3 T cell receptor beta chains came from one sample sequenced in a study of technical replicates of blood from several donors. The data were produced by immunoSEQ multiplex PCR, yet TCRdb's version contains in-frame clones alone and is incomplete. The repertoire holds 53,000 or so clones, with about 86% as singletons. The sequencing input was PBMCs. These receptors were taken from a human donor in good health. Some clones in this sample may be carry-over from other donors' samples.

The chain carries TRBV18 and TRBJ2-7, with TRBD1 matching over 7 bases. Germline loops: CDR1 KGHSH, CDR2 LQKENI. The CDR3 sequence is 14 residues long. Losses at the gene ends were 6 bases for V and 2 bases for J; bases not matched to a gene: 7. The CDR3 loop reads CASSQTGAPYEQYF. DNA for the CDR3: TGTGCCAGCTCGCAAACAGGGGCACCCTACGAGCAGTACTTC.

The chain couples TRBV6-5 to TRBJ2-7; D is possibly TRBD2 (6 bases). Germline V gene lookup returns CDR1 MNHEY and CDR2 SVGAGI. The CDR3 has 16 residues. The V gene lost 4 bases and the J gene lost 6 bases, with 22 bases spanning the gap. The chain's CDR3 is CASSLSPGPLGGEQYF. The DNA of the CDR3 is TGTGCCAGCAGTTTATCTCCGGGACCTCTCGGGGGCGAGCAGTACTTC.

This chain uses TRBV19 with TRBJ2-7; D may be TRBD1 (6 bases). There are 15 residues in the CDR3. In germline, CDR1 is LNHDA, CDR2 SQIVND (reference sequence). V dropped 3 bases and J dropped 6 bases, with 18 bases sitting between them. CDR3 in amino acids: CASSMGRQGKGEQYF. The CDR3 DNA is TGTGCCAGTAGTATGGGTCGGCAGGGGAAGGGCGAGCAGTACTTC. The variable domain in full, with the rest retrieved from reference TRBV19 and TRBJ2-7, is DGGITQSPKYLFRKEGQNVTLSCEQNLNHDAMYWYRQDPGQGLRLIYYSQIVNDFQKGDIAEGYSVSREKKESFPLTVTSAQKNPTAFYLCASSMGRQGKGEQYFGPGTRLTVT.